Here is one T cell receptor (beta chain) with its context. Enrollment of patients from Seattle took place during active infection, with longitudinal follow-up. The sample originates from a study of blood T cell repertoires in COVID-19. Overall study context: The United States, Italy and Spain supplied acute and convalescent COVID-19 samples. Sample material is recorded as cDNA or gDNA derived from T cells, B-cell-depleted T cells, or PBMCs.

In the study's own analysis: By means of reference gene primer amplification, nucleated cell counts were estimated. Repertoires were generated with immunoSEQ multiplex PCR, while TCRdb's copy carries only in-frame clones and drops some. That table is the source of V, J and clone size, and D and trimming were worked out from the DNA. The sample yields roughly 410,000 clones, approximately 87% seen once. Trimming took 1 base from V and 6 from J, leaving 13 bases between them. Germline V gene sequence: CDR1 SSHAT, CDR2 FNYEAQ (reference sequence). The CDR3 covers 14 residues. This receptor was taken from a woman aged 60-70 years with COVID-19, enrolled during active disease. J is TRBJ2-7 and V is TRBV7-7, with a weak D call TRBD2 (6 bases). Input material: peripheral blood. CDR3 DNA: TGTGCCAGCAGCTTAGGGCGTCAGGAGGGCGAGCAGTACTTC. Translating gives CASSLGRQEGEQYF.